A selection of T cell receptor beta chains follows, all from one sample in a study of T-cell reconstitution after alpha-beta-depleted transplantation in children. Each CDR3 protein gets one entry after TCRdb re-called the PCR reads with MiXCR. Of 400,000 to 550,000 distinct CDR3 sequences in the sample, 8% to 11% were seen once. The input for sequencing was PBMCs, taken before TCRalphabeta/CD19-depleted stem cell transplant. These receptors originate from a child aged 2 to 9 with inherited bone marrow failure, due to receive a stem cell transplant. The CDR3 runs from the conserved cysteine through the conserved F or W. Each record gives: D gene, clone size, V gene, J gene, CDR3 DNA, CDR3 protein. A D gene is named only where the DNA matches it firmly. Clone size, where shown, is once, few, many, or a class for clones that have expanded.

D gene: TRBD2
clone size: few
V gene: TRBV18
J gene: TRBJ2-7
CDR3 DNA: TGTGCCAGCTCCCTGCTGGGGGGGACCACCGCCTACGAGCAGTACTTC
CDR3 protein: CASSLLGGTTAYEQYF

D gene: .
clone size: .
V gene: TRBV4-3
J gene: TRBJ2-2
CDR3 DNA: TGCGCCAGCAGCCGTGGACACTCGGGCGGGGAGCTGTTTTTT
CDR3 protein: CASSRGHSGGELFF

D gene: .
clone size: few
V gene: TRBV3-1
J gene: TRBJ2-7
CDR3 DNA: TGTGCCAGCAGCCAAGAATTTTTAGGGCTCACCTACGAGCAGTACTTC
CDR3 protein: CASSQEFLGLTYEQYF

D gene: .
clone size: many
V gene: TRBV5-1
J gene: TRBJ1-2
CDR3 DNA: TGCGCCAGCTCTCCGGACAAGCTCTATGGCTACACCTTT
CDR3 protein: CASSPDKLYGYTF

D gene: TRBD1
clone size: .
V gene: TRBV7-2
J gene: TRBJ1-1
CDR3 DNA: TGTGCCAGCAGCTCTCCGACAGGGGTGAGCACTGAAGCTTTCTTT
CDR3 protein: CASSSPTGVSTEAFF

D gene: TRBD2
clone size: many
V gene: TRBV27
J gene: TRBJ2-1
CDR3 DNA: TGTGCCAGCACTTCCTTAGCGGGAGGGCAATACAATGAGCAGTTCTTC
CDR3 protein: CASTSLAGGQYNEQFF

D gene: .
clone size: many
V gene: TRBV12-3/TRBV12-4
J gene: TRBJ2-6
CDR3 DNA: TGTGCCAGCAGTTCTTTCGGTTTTGGGGCCAACGTCCTGACTTTC
CDR3 protein: CASSSFGFGANVLTF

D gene: .
clone size: many
V gene: TRBV4-3
J gene: TRBJ2-4
CDR3 DNA: TGCGCCAGCAGCCAAGGCAGGCTAGCCAAAAACATTCAGTACTTC
CDR3 protein: CASSQGRLAKNIQYF

D gene: TRBD1
clone size: many
V gene: TRBV25-1
J gene: TRBJ1-2
CDR3 DNA: TGTGCCAGCAGTGAACGGCTACTCGGACAGGGTGACTATGGCTACACCTTC
CDR3 protein: CASSERLLGQGDYGYTF

D gene: .
clone size: many
V gene: TRBV10-2
J gene: TRBJ2-7
CDR3 DNA: TGCGCCAGCAGTGAGTCTGAGGGGGGCTACGAGCAGTACTTC
CDR3 protein: CASSESEGGYEQYF

D gene: TRBD2
clone size: many
V gene: TRBV4-3
J gene: TRBJ2-3
CDR3 DNA: TGCGCCAGCAGCCAAGATGGACTAGCGGGAGTGGATACGCAGTATTTT
CDR3 protein: CASSQDGLAGVDTQYF

D gene: .
clone size: many
V gene: TRBV12-3/TRBV12-4
J gene: TRBJ2-3
CDR3 DNA: TGTGCCAGCAGTCCAGGGGGGAGCGGGTGGGCAGATACGCAGTATTTT
CDR3 protein: CASSPGGSGWADTQYF

D gene: TRBD2
clone size: .
V gene: TRBV4-3
J gene: TRBJ2-7
CDR3 DNA: TGCGCCAGCAGCCAAGACGCGCGGCGGGAGTACTCCTACGAGCAGTACTTC
CDR3 protein: CASSQDARREYSYEQYF

D gene: .
clone size: many
V gene: TRBV2
J gene: TRBJ2-3
CDR3 DNA: TGTGCCAGCAGTGATCTCGGACTTGACACAGATACGCAGTATTTT
CDR3 protein: CASSDLGLDTDTQYF

D gene: .
clone size: many
V gene: TRBV20-1
J gene: TRBJ2-1
CDR3 DNA: TGCAGTGCTAGAATGCAATACAATGAGCAGTTCTTC
CDR3 protein: CSARMQYNEQFF

D gene: .
clone size: few
V gene: TRBV5-6
J gene: TRBJ2-1
CDR3 DNA: TGTGCCAGCAGCCACCCGAACCGGGACGGTGAGCAGTTCTTC
CDR3 protein: CASSHPNRDGEQFF

D gene: .
clone size: many
V gene: TRBV4-2
J gene: TRBJ2-3
CDR3 DNA: TGTGCCAGCAGCCAAGATTCCGTGACAGATACGCAGTATTTT
CDR3 protein: CASSQDSVTDTQYF

D gene: .
clone size: many
V gene: TRBV9
J gene: TRBJ2-1
CDR3 DNA: TGTGCCAGCAGTCCTATCAACAGCGGTGAGCAGTTCTTC
CDR3 protein: CASSPINSGEQFF

D gene: .
clone size: .
V gene: TRBV4-3
J gene: TRBJ2-4
CDR3 DNA: TGCGCCAGCAGCCAGGGGGCGCCGACCAAAAACATTCAGTACTTC
CDR3 protein: CASSQGAPTKNIQYF

D gene: TRBD1
clone size: few
V gene: TRBV28
J gene: TRBJ2-1
CDR3 DNA: TGTGCCAGCAGTTTTGGACAGGGACCCTACAATGAGCAGTTCTTC
CDR3 protein: CASSFGQGPYNEQFF

D gene: TRBD1
clone size: many
V gene: TRBV28
J gene: TRBJ1-2
CDR3 DNA: TGTGCCAGCAGTCCCGGGACAGGGTTCTATGGCTACACCTTC
CDR3 protein: CASSPGTGFYGYTF

D gene: .
clone size: .
V gene: TRBV12-3/TRBV12-4
J gene: TRBJ1-4
CDR3 DNA: TGTGCCACCGCGGGTCTGAATGAAAAACTGTTTTTT
CDR3 protein: CATAGLNEKLFF

D gene: .
clone size: many
V gene: TRBV20-1
J gene: TRBJ2-1
CDR3 DNA: TGCAGTGCTAGAGAGGGGTACTTTGGTGAGCAGTTCTTC
CDR3 protein: CSAREGYFGEQFF

D gene: TRBD2
clone size: many
V gene: TRBV5-1
J gene: TRBJ2-2
CDR3 DNA: TGCGCCAGCAGCCTGGGACCGGGGGGTGTCGGGGAGCTGTTTTTT
CDR3 protein: CASSLGPGGVGELFF

D gene: TRBD2
clone size: many
V gene: TRBV27
J gene: TRBJ2-7
CDR3 DNA: TGTGCCAGCAGTTTTGGACTAGCGGCGAGGGAGCAGTACTTC
CDR3 protein: CASSFGLAAREQYF

D gene: .
clone size: .
V gene: TRBV7-2
J gene: TRBJ2-7
CDR3 DNA: TGTGCCAGCAGCTTATATGGCCACGAGCAGTACTTC
CDR3 protein: CASSLYGHEQYF

D gene: TRBD1
clone size: many
V gene: TRBV7-2
J gene: TRBJ2-7
CDR3 DNA: TGTGCCAGCAGCTTGGTTGGTGGGACAGACTACTCCTACGAGCAGTACTTC
CDR3 protein: CASSLVGGTDYSYEQYF

D gene: TRBD2
clone size: many
V gene: TRBV29-1
J gene: TRBJ2-1
CDR3 DNA: TGCAGCGTTGATGGCGGGAGGTCCTACAATGAGCAGTTCTTC
CDR3 protein: CSVDGGRSYNEQFF

D gene: .
clone size: few
V gene: TRBV12-3/TRBV12-4
J gene: TRBJ2-7
CDR3 DNA: TGTGCCAGCAGTCCGTCCCAAATTACAACCTACGAGCAGTACTTC
CDR3 protein: CASSPSQITTYEQYF

D gene: TRBD1
clone size: many
V gene: TRBV27
J gene: TRBJ1-5
CDR3 DNA: TGTGCCAGCAGTTACGACAGGGCAGTTCAGCCCCAGCATTTT
CDR3 protein: CASSYDRAVQPQHF

D gene: .
clone size: few
V gene: TRBV27
J gene: TRBJ1-5
CDR3 DNA: TGTGCCAGCAGTTCTGGGTTTCAGCCCCAGCATTTT
CDR3 protein: CASSSGFQPQHF

D gene: .
clone size: many
V gene: TRBV5-1
J gene: TRBJ2-1
CDR3 DNA: TGCGCCAGCAGCCTACGGACTATGATTCTCAATGAGCAGTTCTTC
CDR3 protein: CASSLRTMILNEQFF

D gene: TRBD2
clone size: many
V gene: TRBV3-1
J gene: TRBJ2-1
CDR3 DNA: TGTGCCAGCAGCCCGGGACTAGAGGAATACAATGAGCAGTTCTTC
CDR3 protein: CASSPGLEEYNEQFF

D gene: .
clone size: .
V gene: TRBV20-1
J gene: TRBJ1-2
CDR3 DNA: TGCAGTGCTAGTCATAGGAACCATGGCTACACCTTC
CDR3 protein: CSASHRNHGYTF

D gene: .
clone size: few
V gene: TRBV5-1
J gene: TRBJ2-6
CDR3 DNA: TGCGCCAGCAGCCCACAAACAACGACCGGGGCCAACGTCCTGACTTTC
CDR3 protein: CASSPQTTTGANVLTF

D gene: .
clone size: .
V gene: TRBV30
J gene: TRBJ1-5
CDR3 DNA: TGTGCCTGGAGTGCCCCCGACAGGTTTAGCAATCAGCCCCAGCATTTT
CDR3 protein: CAWSAPDRFSNQPQHF

D gene: .
clone size: many
V gene: TRBV20-1
J gene: TRBJ2-2
CDR3 DNA: TGCAGTGCCCCGGGAAGGAGGAACACCGGGGAGCTGTTTTTT
CDR3 protein: CSAPGRRNTGELFF

D gene: .
clone size: few
V gene: TRBV12-3/TRBV12-4
J gene: TRBJ1-5
CDR3 DNA: TGTGCCAGCAGTTCAGTCGGGAGGGGCCAGCCCCAGCATTTT
CDR3 protein: CASSSVGRGQPQHF

D gene: .
clone size: many
V gene: TRBV4-2
J gene: TRBJ1-1
CDR3 DNA: TGTGCCAGCAGCCAAGTAGTCGTTGAGGAAGCTTTCTTT
CDR3 protein: CASSQVVVEEAFF

D gene: TRBD1
clone size: many
V gene: TRBV4-3
J gene: TRBJ2-1
CDR3 DNA: TGCGCCAGCAGCCAAACAGGGGGCATTGAGCAGTTCTTC
CDR3 protein: CASSQTGGIEQFF

D gene: .
clone size: many
V gene: TRBV6-2/TRBV6-3
J gene: TRBJ2-2
CDR3 DNA: TGTGCCAGCAGTTACCGACGAAACACCGGGGAGCTGTTTTTT
CDR3 protein: CASSYRRNTGELFF

D gene: .
clone size: many
V gene: TRBV20-1
J gene: TRBJ2-1
CDR3 DNA: TGCAGTGCTAGATCACCCACAGACCCCACCGCTAATGAGCAGTTCTTC
CDR3 protein: CSARSPTDPTANEQFF

D gene: TRBD1
clone size: few
V gene: TRBV27
J gene: TRBJ2-1
CDR3 DNA: TGTGCCAGCAGCCGTGAGGGGGCCCCGTACAATGAGCAGTTCTTC
CDR3 protein: CASSREGAPYNEQFF